This TCR beta chain originates from a study of Ad26.COV2.S vaccination and SARS-CoV-2 variants. Broader study findings: Reports say spike-specific CD8+ and CD4+ T cell responses covered substantial breadth after vaccination. Vaccine recipients had higher spike-specific TCR breadth than placebo recipients.

The treatment: roughly 18 received Ad26.COV2.S at low or high dose, single or two shots; about 5 received placebo; per-sample allocation not given. Day 63 following the first vaccine or placebo injection was when the samples were taken. On this clone itself: Its antigen is undetermined.

Here immunoSEQ multiplex PCR was the method, and the copy in TCRdb shows in-frame clones only, minus some. Of a few hundred thousand clones listed, 90% were seen once; the top ten hold about 4.4%. This CDR3 region has 13 residues. From germline, CDR1 is GTSNPN and CDR2 SVGIG (reference sequence). The V end was cut by 3 bases, the J end by 2 bases, with 11 bases between. The clonotype was recovered from a person between 18 and 65 years old who received the Ad26.COV2.S COVID-19 vaccine or a placebo. The sequencing used peripheral blood, collected in a trial of Ad26.COV2.S vaccine versus placebo. The chain uses TRBV30 and TRBJ2-7; a possible D gene is TRBD1 (5 bases). The CDR3 nucleotides are TGTGCCTGGAGGCCTCAGGGTGCCTACGAGCAGTACTTC. It is translated as CAWRPQGAYEQYF. Variable domain in full (rest from reference TRBV30 and TRBJ2-7): SQTIHQWPATLVQPVGSPLSLECTVEGTSNPNLYWYRQAAGRGLQLLFYSVGIGQISSEVPQNLSASRPQDRQFILSSKKLLLSDSGFYLCAWRPQGAYEQYFGPGTRLTVT.